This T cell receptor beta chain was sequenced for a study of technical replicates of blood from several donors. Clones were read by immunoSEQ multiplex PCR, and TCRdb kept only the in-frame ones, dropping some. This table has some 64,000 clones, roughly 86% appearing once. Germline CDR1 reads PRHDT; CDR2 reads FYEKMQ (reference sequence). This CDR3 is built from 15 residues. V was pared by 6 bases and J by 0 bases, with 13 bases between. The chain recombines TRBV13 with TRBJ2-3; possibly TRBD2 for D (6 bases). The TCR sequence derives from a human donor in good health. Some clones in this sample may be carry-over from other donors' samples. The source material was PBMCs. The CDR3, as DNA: TGTGCCAGCAGGCAGGTAGCGGATAGCACAGATACGCAGTATTTT. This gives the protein CASRQVADSTDTQYF.